This is a list of T cell receptor beta chains from one sample in a study of shared clonotypes between healthy human individuals. Repertoires were generated with immunoSEQ multiplex PCR, while TCRdb's copy carries only in-frame clones and drops some. The sample has about 1.5 million clones; around 98% are singletons. Input material: naive CD4+ T cells sorted from blood. Receptors were obtained from a man between 25 and 39 years old in good health. Each CDR3 is given with its conserved first and last residue. The D gene is left open where the match is weak. Only some rows state a clone size, as once, few, many or a class for expanded clones.

V	D	size	J	DNA	CDR3
TRBV28	-	once	TRBJ2-7	TGTGCCAGCAGATCAGGGCTGTACGAGCAGTACTTC	CASRSGLYEQYF
TRBV18	-	-	TRBJ2-7	TGTGCCAGCTCACCACCCTTGGGCATCTACGAGCAGTACTTC	CASSPPLGIYEQYF
TRBV6-5	TRBD2	-	TRBJ2-1	TGTGCCAGCGCTCGGACTAGCGGATACAATGAGCAGTTCTTC	CASARTSGYNEQFF
TRBV6-5	-	-	TRBJ1-2	TGTGCCAGCAGCCACCCCGAAGGAGGCTACACCTTC	CASSHPEGGYTF
TRBV6-1	TRBD1	-	TRBJ2-7	TGTGCCAGCAGGGACAGGGGGCTTGATCACGAGCAGTACTTC	CASRDRGLDHEQYF
TRBV27	TRBD2	-	TRBJ2-2	TGTGCCAGCAGTACTCCGACTAGCGGAGGCACCGGGGAGCTGTTTTTT	CASSTPTSGGTGELFF
TRBV6-4	-	-	TRBJ2-7	TGTGCCAGCAGTGGCCTAGTGCCGTTTTACGAGCAGTACTTC	CASSGLVPFYEQYF
TRBV30	-	-	TRBJ1-3	TGTGCCTGGAGTGTTCAGCACTCTGGAAACACCATATATTTT	CAWSVQHSGNTIYF
TRBV12-5	-	-	TRBJ1-1	TGTGCTAGTGCCCTGGCGGGGTTGAACACTGAAGCTTTCTTT	CASALAGLNTEAFF
TRBV6-5	-	-	TRBJ1-3	TGTGCCAGCAGCTACAACAGCTTCTCTGGAAACACCATATATTTT	CASSYNSFSGNTIYF
TRBV18	TRBD2	-	TRBJ2-2	TGTGCCAGCTCACCAGGGAGCGGGAGATACGGCACCGGGGAGCTGTTTTTT	CASSPGSGRYGTGELFF
TRBV7-2	TRBD2	-	TRBJ2-7	TGTGCCAGCAGCTTAGTGTCTAGCGGGAAGTACGAGCAGTACTTC	CASSLVSSGKYEQYF
TRBV7-9	TRBD1	-	TRBJ2-7	TGTGCCAGCACCCCGACAGGGAGTGCCTACGAGCAGTACTTC	CASTPTGSAYEQYF
TRBV9	TRBD1	-	TRBJ2-6	TGTGCCAGCAGCGTAGCACCCGGGACAGGTCACTCTGGGGCCAACGTCCTGACTTTC	CASSVAPGTGHSGANVLTF
TRBV6-5	-	-	TRBJ2-1	TGTGCCAGCCTTTCCCATCTAGCGGAGCAGTTCTTC	CASLSHLAEQFF
TRBV29-1	TRBD2	once	TRBJ2-3	TGCAGCGTTGGTGGCGGGAGGGAGGCAGATACGCAGTATTTT	CSVGGGREADTQYF
TRBV28	-	-	TRBJ2-7	TGTGCCACCACCCGTGGATACGAGCAGTACTTC	CATTRGYEQYF
TRBV5-1	-	-	TRBJ1-1	TGCGCCAGCAGCCACCCTTCCGGGAACACTGAAGCTTTCTTT	CASSHPSGNTEAFF
TRBV5-1	-	-	TRBJ2-7	TGCGCCAGCAGCTTGTGGTGGGGACCCTCCTACGAGCAGTACTTC	CASSLWWGPSYEQYF
TRBV29-1	TRBD2	-	TRBJ2-3	TGCAGCGCGACTAGCGGAAGCACAGATACGCAGTATTTT	CSATSGSTDTQYF